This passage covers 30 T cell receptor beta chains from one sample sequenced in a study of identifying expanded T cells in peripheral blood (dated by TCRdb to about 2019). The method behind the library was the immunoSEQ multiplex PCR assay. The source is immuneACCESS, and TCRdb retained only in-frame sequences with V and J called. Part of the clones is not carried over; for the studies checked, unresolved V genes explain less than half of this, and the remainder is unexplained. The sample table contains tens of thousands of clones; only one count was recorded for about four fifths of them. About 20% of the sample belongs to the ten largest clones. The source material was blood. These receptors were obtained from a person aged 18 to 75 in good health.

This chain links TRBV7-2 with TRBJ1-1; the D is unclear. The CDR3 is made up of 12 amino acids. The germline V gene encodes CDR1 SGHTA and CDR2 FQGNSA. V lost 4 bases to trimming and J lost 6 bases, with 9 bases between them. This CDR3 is CASSSRGPEAFF. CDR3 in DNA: TGTGCCAGCAGCTCAAGAGGACCTGAAGCTTTCTTT.

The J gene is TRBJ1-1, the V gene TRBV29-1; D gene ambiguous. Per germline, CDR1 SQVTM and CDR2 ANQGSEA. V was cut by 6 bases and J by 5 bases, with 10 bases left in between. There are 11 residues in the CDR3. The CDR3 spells CSVDLGTEAFF. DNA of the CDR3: TGCAGCGTAGATCTAGGAACTGAAGCTTTCTTT.

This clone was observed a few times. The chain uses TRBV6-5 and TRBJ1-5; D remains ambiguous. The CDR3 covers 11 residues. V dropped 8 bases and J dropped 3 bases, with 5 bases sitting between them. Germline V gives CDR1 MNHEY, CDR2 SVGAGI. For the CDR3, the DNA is TGTGCCAGCGGTGTCAATCAGCCCCAGCATTTT. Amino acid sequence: CASGVNQPQHF.

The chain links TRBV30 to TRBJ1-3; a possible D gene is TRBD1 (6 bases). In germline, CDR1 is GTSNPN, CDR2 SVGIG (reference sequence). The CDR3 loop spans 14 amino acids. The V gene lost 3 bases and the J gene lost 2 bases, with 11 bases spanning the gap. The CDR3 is CAWSWGAAGNTIYF. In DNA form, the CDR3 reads TGTGCCTGGAGCTGGGGGGCAGCTGGAAACACCATATATTTT.

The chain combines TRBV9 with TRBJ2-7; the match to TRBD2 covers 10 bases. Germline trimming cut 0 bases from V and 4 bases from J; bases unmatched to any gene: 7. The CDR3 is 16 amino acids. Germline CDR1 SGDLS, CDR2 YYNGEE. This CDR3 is CASSVEPAGGGYEQYF. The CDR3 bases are TGTGCCAGCAGCGTAGAACCAGCGGGAGGGGGATACGAGCAGTACTTC.

CDR3 amino acids: CASSERGVPAGETQYF. The CDR3, as DNA: TGTGCCAGCAGTGAACGAGGGGTCCCGGCGGGAGAGACCCAGTACTTC. This chain joins TRBV6-1 and TRBJ2-5; D is possibly TRBD1 or TRBD2 (5 bases each). Germline V gene data show CDR1 as MNHNS and CDR2 as SASEGT. V was pared by 2 bases and J by 4 bases, with 17 bases between. The CDR3 sequence is 16 residues long.

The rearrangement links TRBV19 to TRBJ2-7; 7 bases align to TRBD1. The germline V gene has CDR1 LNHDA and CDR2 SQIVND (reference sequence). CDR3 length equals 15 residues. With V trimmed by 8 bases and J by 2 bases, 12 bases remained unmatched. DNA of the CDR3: TGTGCCAGTGCTGTAACCGGGACAGTAACCTACGAGCAGTACTTC. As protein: CASAVTGTVTYEQYF.

CDR3 bases: TGTGCCAGCAGCGGGGGGAAGGGCGTGAACACTGAAGCTTTCTTT. Translation: CASSGGKGVNTEAFF. V gene TRBV7-2 combines with J gene TRBJ1-1, with TRBD1 as a possible D gene (5 bases). Germline values: CDR1 SGHTA, CDR2 FQGNSA. The CDR3 spans 15 residues. Trimming pared 5 bases from V and 0 bases from J, leaving 13 bases between. The full variable domain, rest sourced from reference TRBV7-2 and TRBJ1-1, is GAGVSQSPSNKVTEKGKDVELRCDPISGHTALYWYRQSLGQGLEFLIYFQGNSAPDKSGLPSDRFSAERTGGSVSTLTIQRTQQEDSAVYLCASSGGKGVNTEAFFGQGTRLTVV.

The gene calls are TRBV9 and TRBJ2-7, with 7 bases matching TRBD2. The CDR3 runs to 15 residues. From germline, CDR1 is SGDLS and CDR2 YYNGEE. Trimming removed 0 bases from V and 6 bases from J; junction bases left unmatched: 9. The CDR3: CASSVDRTSLSEQYF. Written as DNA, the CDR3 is TGTGCCAGCAGCGTAGACAGGACTAGTCTTTCCGAGCAGTACTTC.

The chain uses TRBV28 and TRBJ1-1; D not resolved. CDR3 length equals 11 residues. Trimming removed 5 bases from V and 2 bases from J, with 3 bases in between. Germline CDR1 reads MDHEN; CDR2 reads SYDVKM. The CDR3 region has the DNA TGTGCCAGCAGTCCTAACACTGAAGCTTTCTTT. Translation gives CASSPNTEAFF.

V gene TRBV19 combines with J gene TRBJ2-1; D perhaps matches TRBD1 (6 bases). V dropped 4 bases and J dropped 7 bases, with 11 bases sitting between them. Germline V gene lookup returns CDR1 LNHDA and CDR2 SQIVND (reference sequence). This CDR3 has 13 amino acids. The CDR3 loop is CASSTGVGNEQFF. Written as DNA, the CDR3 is TGTGCCAGTAGTACAGGGGTTGGTAATGAGCAGTTCTTC.

In nucleotides, the CDR3 is TGTGCCAGCAGCCCTACCAGGACCGGGACAGGGCACGAGCAGTACTTC. Translation: CASSPTRTGTGHEQYF. The rearrangement links TRBV13 to TRBJ2-7; 9 bases fit TRBD1. The ends lost 5 bases at V and 5 bases at J; junction bases unmatched: 13. There are 16 residues in the CDR3. CDR1 and CDR2 from the germline V gene are PRHDT and FYEKMQ (reference sequence).

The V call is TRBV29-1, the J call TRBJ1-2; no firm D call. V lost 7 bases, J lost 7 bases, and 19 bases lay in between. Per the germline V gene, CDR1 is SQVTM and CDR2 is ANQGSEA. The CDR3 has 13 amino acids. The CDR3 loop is CSAKITGGSGYTF. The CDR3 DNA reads TGCAGCGCCAAGATAACGGGAGGGTCTGGCTACACCTTC.

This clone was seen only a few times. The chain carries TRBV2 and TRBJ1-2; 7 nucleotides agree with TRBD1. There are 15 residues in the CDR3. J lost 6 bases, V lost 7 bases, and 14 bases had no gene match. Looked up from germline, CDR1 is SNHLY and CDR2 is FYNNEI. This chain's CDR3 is CASMRGRGFLDGYTF. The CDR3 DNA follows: TGTGCCAGCATGAGGGGGCGCGGCTTTTTGGATGGCTACACCTTC.

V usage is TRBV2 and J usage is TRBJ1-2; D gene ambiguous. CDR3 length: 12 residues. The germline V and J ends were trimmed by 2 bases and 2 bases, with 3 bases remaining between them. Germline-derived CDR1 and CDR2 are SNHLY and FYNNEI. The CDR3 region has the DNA TGTGCCAGCAGTGAAATGAACTATGGCTACACCTTC. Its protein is CASSEMNYGYTF.

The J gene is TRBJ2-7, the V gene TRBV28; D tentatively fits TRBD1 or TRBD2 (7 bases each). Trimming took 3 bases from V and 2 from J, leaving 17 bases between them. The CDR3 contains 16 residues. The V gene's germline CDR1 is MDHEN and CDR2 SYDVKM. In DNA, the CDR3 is TGTGCCAGCAGTTTTCTCCAGCAGGGGGGGACCTACGAGCAGTACTTC. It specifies CASSFLQQGGTYEQYF.

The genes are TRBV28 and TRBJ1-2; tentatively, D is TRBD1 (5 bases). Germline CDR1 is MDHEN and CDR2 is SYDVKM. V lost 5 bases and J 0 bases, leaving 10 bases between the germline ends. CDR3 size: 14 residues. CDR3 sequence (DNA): TGTGCCAGCAGTACGGGGGGGACTAACTATGGCTACACCTTC. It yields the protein CASSTGGTNYGYTF.

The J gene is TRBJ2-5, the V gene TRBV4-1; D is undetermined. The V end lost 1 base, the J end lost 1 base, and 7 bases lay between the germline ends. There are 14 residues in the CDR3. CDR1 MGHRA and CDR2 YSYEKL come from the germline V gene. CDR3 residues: CASSQVGSQETQYF. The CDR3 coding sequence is TGCGCCAGCAGCCAAGTTGGCAGCCAAGAGACCCAGTACTTC.

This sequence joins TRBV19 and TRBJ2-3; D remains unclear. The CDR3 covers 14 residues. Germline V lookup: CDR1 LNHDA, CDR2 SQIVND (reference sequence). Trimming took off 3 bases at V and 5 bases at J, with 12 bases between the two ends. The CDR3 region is CASSISPSIDTQYF. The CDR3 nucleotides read TGTGCCAGTAGTATCTCGCCTAGTATAGATACGCAGTATTTT.

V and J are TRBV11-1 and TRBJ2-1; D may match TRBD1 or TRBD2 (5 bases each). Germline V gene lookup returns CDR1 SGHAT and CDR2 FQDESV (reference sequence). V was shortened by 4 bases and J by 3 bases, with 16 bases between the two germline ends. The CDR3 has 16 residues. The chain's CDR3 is CASSSWELGVYNEQFF. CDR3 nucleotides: TGTGCCAGCAGCTCTTGGGAGTTGGGGGTCTACAATGAGCAGTTCTTC.

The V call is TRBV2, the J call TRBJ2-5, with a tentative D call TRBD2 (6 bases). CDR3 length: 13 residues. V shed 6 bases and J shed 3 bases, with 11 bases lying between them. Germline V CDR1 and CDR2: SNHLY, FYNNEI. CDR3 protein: CASRWEVEETQYF. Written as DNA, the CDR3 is TGTGCCAGCAGGTGGGAGGTCGAAGAGACCCAGTACTTC.

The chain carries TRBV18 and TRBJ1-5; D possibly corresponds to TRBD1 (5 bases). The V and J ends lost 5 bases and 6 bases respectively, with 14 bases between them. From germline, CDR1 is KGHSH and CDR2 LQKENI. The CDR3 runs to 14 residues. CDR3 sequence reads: CASSYSGQSQPQHF. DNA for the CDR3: TGTGCCAGCTCATATTCAGGGCAAAGTCAGCCCCAGCATTTT.

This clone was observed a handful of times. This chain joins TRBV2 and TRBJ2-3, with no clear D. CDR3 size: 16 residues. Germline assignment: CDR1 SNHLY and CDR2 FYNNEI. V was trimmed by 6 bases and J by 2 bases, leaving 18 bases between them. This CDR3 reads CASSPVERTSTDTQYF. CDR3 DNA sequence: TGTGCCAGCAGCCCAGTAGAAAGAACCTCCACAGATACGCAGTATTTT.

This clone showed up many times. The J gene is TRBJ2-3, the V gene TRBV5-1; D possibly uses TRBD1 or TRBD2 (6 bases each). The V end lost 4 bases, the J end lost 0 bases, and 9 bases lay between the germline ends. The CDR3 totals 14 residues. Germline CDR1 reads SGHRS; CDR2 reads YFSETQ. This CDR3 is CASSTGASTDTQYF. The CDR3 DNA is TGCGCCAGCAGCACGGGGGCGAGCACAGATACGCAGTATTTT.

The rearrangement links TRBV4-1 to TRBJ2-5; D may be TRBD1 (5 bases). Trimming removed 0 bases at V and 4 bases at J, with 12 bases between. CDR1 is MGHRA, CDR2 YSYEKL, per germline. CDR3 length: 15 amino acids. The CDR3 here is CASSQDPRVGETQYF. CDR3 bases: TGCGCCAGCAGCCAAGATCCCAGGGTCGGAGAGACCCAGTACTTC.

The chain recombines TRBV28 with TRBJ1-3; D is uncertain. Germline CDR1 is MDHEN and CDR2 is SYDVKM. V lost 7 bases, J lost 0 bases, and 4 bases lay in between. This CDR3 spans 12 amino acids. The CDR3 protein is CASTSSGNTIYF. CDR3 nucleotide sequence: TGTGCCAGCACATCCTCTGGAAACACCATATATTTT.

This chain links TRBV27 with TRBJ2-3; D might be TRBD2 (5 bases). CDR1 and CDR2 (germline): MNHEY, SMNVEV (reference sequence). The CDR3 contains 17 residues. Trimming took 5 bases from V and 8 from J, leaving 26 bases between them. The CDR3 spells CASSPTGMKAHWGTQYF. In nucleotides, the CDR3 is TGTGCCAGCAGTCCGACCGGGATGAAAGCTCATTGGGGTACGCAGTATTTT.

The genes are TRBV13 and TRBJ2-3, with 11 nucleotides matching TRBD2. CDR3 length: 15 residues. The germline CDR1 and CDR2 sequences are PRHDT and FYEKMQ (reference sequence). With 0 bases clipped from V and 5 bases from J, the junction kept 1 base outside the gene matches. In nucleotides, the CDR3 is TGTGCCAGCAGCTTAGGAGGACTAGCGGGAGATACGCAGTATTTT. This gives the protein CASSLGGLAGDTQYF.

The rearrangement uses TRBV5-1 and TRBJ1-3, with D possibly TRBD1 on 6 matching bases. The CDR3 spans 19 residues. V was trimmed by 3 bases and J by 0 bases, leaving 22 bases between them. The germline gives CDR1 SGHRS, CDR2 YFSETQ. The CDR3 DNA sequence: TGCGCCAGCAGCTACGGACAGAATTGGGCGACGAGCTCTGGAAACACCATATATTTT. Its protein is CASSYGQNWATSSGNTIYF.

For the CDR3, the DNA is TGTGCCAGTAGTATAGGACTAGGCTCCTACAATGAGCAGTTCTTC. The encoded protein is CASSIGLGSYNEQFF. The V gene is TRBV19, the J gene TRBJ2-1; TRBD2 might be the D (6 bases). Germline V gene lookup returns CDR1 LNHDA and CDR2 SQIVND (reference sequence). The CDR3 spans 15 residues. Trimming shortened V by 1 base and J by 0 bases, and 7 bases separated the two germline ends.